These T cell receptor beta chains were read from a single sample in a study of cytomegalovirus exposure and HLA in healthy donors. Profiled with immunoSEQ multiplex PCR; TCRdb holds only in-frame clones, not every one. The data hold approximately 120,000 clones, with roughly four fifths observed a single time. Sample: PBMCs. These receptors all stem from a woman between 45 and 65 years old in good health and CMV-seropositive. CDR3s include the opening cysteine and the closing phenylalanine or tryptophan. The D gene is left open where the match is weak. Clone size is stated in some rows and not others, as once, few, many or a class when expanded.

d_call: TRBD1; clone_size: .; j_call: TRBJ2-2; v_call: TRBV7-9; cdr3_aa: CASSLEIFRGLTGELFF; cdr3_nt: TGTGCCAGCAGCTTAGAAATTTTCAGGGGGCTCACCGGGGAGCTGTTTTTT
d_call: .; clone_size: .; j_call: TRBJ2-5; v_call: TRBV5-6; cdr3_aa: CASSLTAKTQYF; cdr3_nt: TGTGCCAGCAGCTTGACCGCGAAGACCCAGTACTTC
d_call: TRBD2; clone_size: few; j_call: TRBJ2-5; v_call: TRBV27; cdr3_aa: CASSRGLADFQETQYF; cdr3_nt: TGTGCCAGCAGTCGAGGACTAGCGGACTTCCAAGAGACCCAGTACTTC
d_call: TRBD2; clone_size: .; j_call: TRBJ2-1; v_call: TRBV9; cdr3_aa: CASSVAGGGTANEQFF; cdr3_nt: TGTGCCAGCAGCGTAGCTGGCGGGGGTACTGCCAATGAGCAGTTCTTC
d_call: TRBD1; clone_size: .; j_call: TRBJ1-4; v_call: TRBV5-6; cdr3_aa: CASSLEQGRTNEKLFF; cdr3_nt: TGTGCCAGCAGCTTGGAACAGGGGCGAACTAATGAAAAACTGTTTTTT
d_call: TRBD2; clone_size: few; j_call: TRBJ2-5; v_call: TRBV7-6; cdr3_aa: CASSLGNHGGGNVTQYF; cdr3_nt: TGTGCCAGCAGCTTAGGGAACCACGGGGGGGGGAATGTGACCCAGTACTTC
d_call: .; clone_size: .; j_call: TRBJ1-1; v_call: TRBV11-3; cdr3_aa: CASSLTGGTEAFF; cdr3_nt: TGTGCCAGCAGCTTAACAGGTGGCACTGAAGCTTTCTTT
d_call: TRBD1; clone_size: .; j_call: TRBJ2-7; v_call: TRBV19; cdr3_aa: CASSRDSGTYEQYF; cdr3_nt: TGTGCCAGTAGTAGGGACAGTGGGACCTACGAGCAGTACTTC
d_call: .; clone_size: .; j_call: TRBJ2-1; v_call: TRBV5-6; cdr3_aa: CASSLVYGEQFF; cdr3_nt: TGTGCCAGCAGCCTAGTGTATGGTGAGCAGTTCTTC
d_call: TRBD1; clone_size: .; j_call: TRBJ2-3; v_call: TRBV29-1; cdr3_aa: CSVVSDRDVTDTQYF; cdr3_nt: TGTAGCGTTGTATCGGACAGGGACGTCACAGATACGCAGTATTTT
d_call: TRBD2; clone_size: .; j_call: TRBJ2-5; v_call: TRBV7-2; cdr3_aa: CASSSHRTSGGETQYF; cdr3_nt: TGTGCCAGCAGCTCACACCGGACTAGCGGGGGGGAGACCCAGTACTTC
d_call: TRBD1; clone_size: .; j_call: TRBJ1-6; v_call: TRBV2; cdr3_aa: CASSTSTTGSMSLGSPLHF; cdr3_nt: TGTGCCAGCAGTACCTCGACGACAGGGAGTATGTCCTTAGGTTCACCCCTCCACTTT
d_call: .; clone_size: .; j_call: TRBJ2-1; v_call: TRBV7-2; cdr3_aa: CASSPMWGRYNEQFF; cdr3_nt: TGTGCCAGCAGCCCCATGTGGGGGCGCTACAATGAGCAGTTCTTC
d_call: .; clone_size: few; j_call: TRBJ1-1; v_call: TRBV6-5; cdr3_aa: CASSLSGDTEAFF; cdr3_nt: TGTGCCAGCAGTCTCAGTGGAGACACTGAAGCTTTCTTT
d_call: TRBD1; clone_size: .; j_call: TRBJ1-2; v_call: TRBV7-9; cdr3_aa: CASSEGQGIYGYTF; cdr3_nt: TGTGCCAGCAGCGAGGGACAGGGTATCTATGGCTACACCTTC
d_call: TRBD1; clone_size: few; j_call: TRBJ2-4; v_call: TRBV30; cdr3_aa: CAWSAQGDIQYF; cdr3_nt: TGTGCCTGGAGTGCACAGGGGGACATTCAGTACTTC
d_call: TRBD1; clone_size: few; j_call: TRBJ1-4; v_call: TRBV10-3; cdr3_aa: CAISDAGTVAEKLFF; cdr3_nt: TGTGCCATCAGTGATGCCGGGACAGTCGCTGAAAAACTGTTTTTT
d_call: .; clone_size: .; j_call: TRBJ1-5; v_call: TRBV30; cdr3_aa: CAWTDAGNYNQPQHF; cdr3_nt: TGTGCCTGGACCGACGCGGGGAATTACAATCAGCCCCAGCATTTT
d_call: .; clone_size: .; j_call: TRBJ1-2; v_call: TRBV10-3; cdr3_aa: CAISESRNYGYTF; cdr3_nt: TGTGCCATCAGTGAGTCTAGAAACTATGGCTACACCTTC
d_call: .; clone_size: few; j_call: TRBJ2-5; v_call: TRBV18; cdr3_aa: CASSPKQETQYF; cdr3_nt: TGTGCCAGCTCACCCAAACAAGAGACCCAGTACTTC
d_call: .; clone_size: .; j_call: TRBJ2-5; v_call: TRBV5-1; cdr3_aa: CASSNTKETQYF; cdr3_nt: TGCGCCAGCAGCAATACAAAGGAGACCCAGTACTTC
d_call: TRBD1; clone_size: .; j_call: TRBJ1-3; v_call: TRBV6-5; cdr3_aa: CASSRDSGNTIYF; cdr3_nt: TGTGCCAGCAGTAGGGACAGCGGAAACACCATATATTTT
d_call: .; clone_size: few; j_call: TRBJ2-7; v_call: TRBV5-1; cdr3_aa: CASSLGGREQYF; cdr3_nt: TGCGCCAGCAGCTTGGGGGGGCGCGAGCAGTACTTC
d_call: TRBD1; clone_size: .; j_call: TRBJ1-2; v_call: TRBV10-1; cdr3_aa: CASSEGTDYGYTF; cdr3_nt: TGCGCCAGCAGTGAGGGGACAGACTATGGCTACACCTTC
d_call: .; clone_size: .; j_call: TRBJ2-3; v_call: TRBV7-2; cdr3_aa: CASSSAGRASTDTQYF; cdr3_nt: TGTGCCAGCAGCTCCGCGGGCAGAGCTAGCACAGATACGCAGTATTTT
d_call: TRBD1; clone_size: few; j_call: TRBJ1-4; v_call: TRBV6-1; cdr3_aa: CASSSGQGGEKLFF; cdr3_nt: TGTGCCAGCAGCTCCGGACAGGGGGGAGAAAAACTGTTTTTT
d_call: TRBD2; clone_size: .; j_call: TRBJ2-1; v_call: TRBV5-4; cdr3_aa: CASSLALTSGLGYNEQFF; cdr3_nt: TGTGCCAGCAGCTTGGCCCTTACTAGCGGATTGGGGTACAATGAGCAGTTCTTC
d_call: TRBD2; clone_size: few; j_call: TRBJ2-3; v_call: TRBV11-3; cdr3_aa: CASSSSGGAVTDTQYF; cdr3_nt: TGTGCCAGCAGCTCAAGCGGGGGGGCGGTCACAGATACGCAGTATTTT
d_call: TRBD1; clone_size: .; j_call: TRBJ1-2; v_call: TRBV28; cdr3_aa: CASSSNPGQGTNYGYTF; cdr3_nt: TGTGCCAGCAGTTCCAATCCCGGACAGGGCACCAACTATGGCTACACCTTC
d_call: .; clone_size: .; j_call: TRBJ2-7; v_call: TRBV2; cdr3_aa: CASSEARQGGRSYEQYF; cdr3_nt: TGTGCCAGCAGTGAAGCGCGGCAGGGGGGACGTTCCTACGAGCAGTACTTC
d_call: TRBD2; clone_size: .; j_call: TRBJ2-2; v_call: TRBV7-2; cdr3_aa: CASSLRTSGDTGELFF; cdr3_nt: TGTGCCAGCAGCTTAAGAACTAGCGGGGATACCGGGGAGCTGTTTTTT
d_call: .; clone_size: .; j_call: TRBJ1-2; v_call: TRBV7-2; cdr3_aa: CASSWTPSNYGYTF; cdr3_nt: TGTGCCAGCAGTTGGACACCCTCTAACTATGGCTACACCTTC
d_call: .; clone_size: .; j_call: TRBJ2-1; v_call: TRBV7-2; cdr3_aa: CASSLVNRGHNEQFF; cdr3_nt: TGTGCCAGCAGCTTAGTTAACAGAGGGCACAATGAGCAGTTCTTC
d_call: .; clone_size: .; j_call: TRBJ1-2; v_call: TRBV9; cdr3_aa: CASSGGDWGYGYTF; cdr3_nt: TGTGCCAGCAGTGGCGGGGATTGGGGGTATGGCTACACCTTC
d_call: .; clone_size: .; j_call: TRBJ1-1; v_call: TRBV7-9; cdr3_aa: CASMGGQGTEAFF; cdr3_nt: TGTGCCAGCATGGGGGGGCAGGGCACTGAAGCTTTCTTT
d_call: TRBD1; clone_size: .; j_call: TRBJ1-4; v_call: TRBV29-1; cdr3_aa: CSVGQGLNEKLFF; cdr3_nt: TGCAGCGTTGGACAGGGCCTTAATGAAAAACTGTTTTTT
d_call: .; clone_size: .; j_call: TRBJ2-7; v_call: TRBV10-2; cdr3_aa: CASKPTSSYEQYF; cdr3_nt: TGCGCCAGCAAGCCGACATCCTCCTACGAGCAGTACTTC
d_call: TRBD1; clone_size: .; j_call: TRBJ2-3; v_call: TRBV7-9; cdr3_aa: CASSPRTGGMSDTQYF; cdr3_nt: TGTGCCAGCAGCCCAAGGACAGGGGGTATGTCAGATACGCAGTATTTT
d_call: TRBD2; clone_size: .; j_call: TRBJ2-5; v_call: TRBV2; cdr3_aa: CASSETGGPRETQYF; cdr3_nt: TGTGCCAGCAGTGAGACGGGGGGGCCGCGGGAGACCCAGTACTTC
d_call: TRBD1; clone_size: .; j_call: TRBJ2-5; v_call: TRBV29-1; cdr3_aa: CSSQGAMKTQYF; cdr3_nt: TGCAGCTCACAGGGGGCTATGAAGACCCAGTACTTC
d_call: .; clone_size: once; j_call: TRBJ2-5; v_call: TRBV11-2; cdr3_aa: CASSLASVSRETQYF; cdr3_nt: TGTGCCAGCAGCTTAGCGTCGGTCTCCCGCGAGACCCAGTACTTC
d_call: TRBD1; clone_size: .; j_call: TRBJ2-7; v_call: TRBV11-2; cdr3_aa: CASSLGVGTQGAIWQYF; cdr3_nt: TGTGCCAGCAGCTTAGGGGTCGGCACCCAGGGGGCGATTTGGCAGTACTTC
d_call: TRBD1; clone_size: .; j_call: TRBJ2-7; v_call: TRBV29-1; cdr3_aa: CSASDRVNEQYF; cdr3_nt: TGCAGCGCCTCGGACAGGGTCAACGAGCAGTACTTC
d_call: TRBD1; clone_size: .; j_call: TRBJ1-4; v_call: TRBV5-1; cdr3_aa: CASSPYLQGVTNEKLFF; cdr3_nt: TGCGCCAGCAGCCCCTATCTACAGGGGGTAACTAATGAAAAACTGTTTTTT
d_call: TRBD1; clone_size: few; j_call: TRBJ1-5; v_call: TRBV9; cdr3_aa: CASSVGTGVGQPQHF; cdr3_nt: TGTGCCAGCAGCGTAGGGACAGGGGTGGGTCAGCCCCAGCATTTT
d_call: .; clone_size: few; j_call: TRBJ2-1; v_call: TRBV29-1; cdr3_aa: CSVGLTGTNYNEQFF; cdr3_nt: TGCAGCGTAGGGTTGACCGGGACAAACTACAATGAGCAGTTCTTC
d_call: TRBD1; clone_size: .; j_call: TRBJ2-5; v_call: TRBV9; cdr3_aa: CASSVMDRAETQYF; cdr3_nt: TGTGCCAGCAGCGTAATGGACAGGGCTGAGACCCAGTACTTC
d_call: TRBD1; clone_size: few; j_call: TRBJ2-7; v_call: TRBV10-3; cdr3_aa: CATPSNYGTVDYEQYF; cdr3_nt: TGTGCCACTCCTTCGAACTACGGGACAGTAGACTACGAGCAGTACTTC
d_call: TRBD1; clone_size: .; j_call: TRBJ1-1; v_call: TRBV7-3; cdr3_aa: CASSLGQGDTEAFF; cdr3_nt: TGTGCCAGCAGCTTAGGACAGGGGGACACTGAAGCTTTCTTT
d_call: TRBD1; clone_size: .; j_call: TRBJ1-4; v_call: TRBV7-9; cdr3_aa: CASSSGTGSGATNEKLFF; cdr3_nt: TGTGCCAGCAGCTCAGGGACAGGGTCCGGCGCAACTAATGAAAAACTGTTTTTT
d_call: .; clone_size: .; j_call: TRBJ2-5; v_call: TRBV7-3; cdr3_aa: CASSKGSKETQYF; cdr3_nt: TGTGCCAGCAGCAAGGGGTCAAAAGAGACCCAGTACTTC
d_call: TRBD2; clone_size: .; j_call: TRBJ2-3; v_call: TRBV4-3; cdr3_aa: CASSQDSGGTLTDTQYF; cdr3_nt: TGCGCCAGCAGCCAAGATAGCGGGGGAACTCTCACAGATACGCAGTATTTT
d_call: .; clone_size: .; j_call: TRBJ1-5; v_call: TRBV28; cdr3_aa: CASSVQISNQPQHF; cdr3_nt: TGTGCCAGCAGTGTCCAAATTAGCAATCAGCCCCAGCATTTT